This note documents a single TCR beta chain sequence. Its antigen remains unknown. The data are from a study of T cell responses to AZD1222 COVID-19 vaccine. General study results and limits: Elevations in Spike-specific TCR breadth and depth followed administration of two AZD1222 doses. Dominant at 160-218 and 743-854, vaccine-associated CD4 TCRs also spanned spike. Repertoires were collected only later (after the peak T cell response had occurred). Among the donors, most were white British and more were female, and clonal diversity was possibly underestimated.

CDR3 length: 17 amino acids. CDR1 MNHNS and CDR2 SASEGT come from the germline V gene. The ends lost 0 bases at V and 7 bases at J; junction bases unmatched: 11. Method: immunoSEQ multiplex PCR; TCRdb's copy keeps in-frame clones and lacks some. Of some 130,000 clones listed, 80% to 90% are singletons. The chain employs TRBV6-1 and TRBJ2-1; 8 bases are a match to TRBD2. The sample in question was peripheral blood, obtained on day 0 of MenACWY control vaccination. The origin of this receptor is an adult in good health. Here the CDR3 reads CASSEAYTGGRRNEQFF. In DNA form, the CDR3 reads TGTGCCAGCAGTGAAGCATATACGGGCGGGAGGCGGAATGAGCAGTTCTTC.